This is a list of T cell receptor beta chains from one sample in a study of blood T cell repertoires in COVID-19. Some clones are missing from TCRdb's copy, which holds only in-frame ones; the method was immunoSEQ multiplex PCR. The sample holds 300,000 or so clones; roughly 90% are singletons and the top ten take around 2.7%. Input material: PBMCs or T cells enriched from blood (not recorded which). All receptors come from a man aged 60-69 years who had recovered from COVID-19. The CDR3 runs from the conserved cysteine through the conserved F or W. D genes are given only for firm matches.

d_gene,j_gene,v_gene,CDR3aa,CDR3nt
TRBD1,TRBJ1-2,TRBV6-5,CASNTGGDDYGYTF,TGTGCCAGCAATACAGGGGGCGATGACTATGGCTACACCTTC
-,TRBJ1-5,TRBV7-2,CASRSQGYSNQPQHF,TGTGCCAGCCGGTCGCAGGGTTATAGCAATCAGCCCCAGCATTTT
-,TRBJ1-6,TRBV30,CAWSVDRFYNSPLHF,TGTGCCTGGAGTGTCGACAGGTTCTATAATTCACCCCTCCACTTT
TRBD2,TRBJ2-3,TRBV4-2,CASSEELASGGSDTQYF,TGTGCCAGCAGCGAAGAACTGGCTAGCGGCGGATCAGATACGCAGTATTTT
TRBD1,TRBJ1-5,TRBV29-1,CSAAGTGNQPQHF,TGCAGCGCCGCCGGGACAGGCAATCAGCCCCAGCATTTT
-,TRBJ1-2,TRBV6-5,CASSYRDNYGYTF,TGTGCCAGCAGTTACAGAGATAACTATGGCTACACCTTC
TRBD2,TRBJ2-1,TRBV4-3,CASSQDFGGAYNEQFF,TGCGCCAGCAGCCAAGATTTCGGGGGGGCTTACAATGAGCAGTTCTTC
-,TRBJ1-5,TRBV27,CASRDSSNQPQHF,TGTGCCAGCAGGGACAGTAGCAATCAGCCCCAGCATTTT
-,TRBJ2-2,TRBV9,CASSVAGNNYGELFF,TGTGCCAGCAGCGTAGCGGGTAACAACTACGGGGAGCTGTTTTTT
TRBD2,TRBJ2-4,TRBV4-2,CASGRTSGGGNIQYF,TGTGCCAGCGGTCGGACTAGCGGGGGCGGAAACATTCAGTACTTC
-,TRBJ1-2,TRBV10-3,CAIGQPGSGYTF,TGTGCCATCGGGCAGCCGGGGTCGGGCTACACCTTC
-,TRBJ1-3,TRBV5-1,CASSPGDTSGNTIYF,TGCGCCAGCAGTCCCGGTGACACCTCTGGAAACACCATATATTTT
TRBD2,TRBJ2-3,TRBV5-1,CASSLGTSGFRDTQYF,TGCGCCAGCAGCTTGGGGACTAGCGGATTCCGAGATACGCAGTATTTT
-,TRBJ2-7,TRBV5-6,CASSYIYEQYF,TGTGCCAGCAGCTATATCTACGAGCAGTACTTC
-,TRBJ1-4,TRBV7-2,CASSLVRGNEKLFF,TGTGCCAGCAGCTTAGTCAGGGGAAATGAAAAACTGTTTTTT
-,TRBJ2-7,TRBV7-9,CASSSRDSGSFYEQYF,TGTGCCAGCAGCTCCCGGGACAGCGGGAGTTTCTACGAGCAGTACTTC
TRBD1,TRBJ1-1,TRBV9,CASSVDRGGVAFF,TGTGCCAGCAGCGTAGACAGGGGCGGGGTAGCTTTCTTT